Presented here are 16 T cell receptor beta chains from one specimen sequenced in a study of cytomegalovirus exposure and HLA in healthy donors. It was with 60 Vbeta and 13 Jbeta primers that the PCR ran. Clones were sequenced by immunoSEQ multiplex PCR, and TCRdb holds only the in-frame ones, with some missing. The table has about 180,000 clones, over 75% seen once; the top ten hold under 0.6%. The sequenced sample consisted of PBMCs. These receptors were obtained from a woman aged 45-65 years in good health and CMV-seronegative.

The rearrangement uses TRBV30 and TRBJ1-6, with D perhaps matching TRBD1 (5 bases). This CDR3 spans 14 amino acids. Germline values: CDR1 GTSNPN, CDR2 SVGIG (reference sequence). The germline V and J ends were trimmed by 2 bases and 5 bases, with 10 bases remaining between them. The CDR3 region has the DNA TGTGCCTGGAGTATCTCAGGGAATAATTCACCCCTCCACTTT. Amino acids: CAWSISGNNSPLHF.

The genes are TRBV11-2 and TRBJ2-1; no clear D. Germline CDR1 is SGHAT and CDR2 is FQNNGV. Trimming cost V 5 bases and J 9 bases, with 17 bases left between them. This CDR3 spans 14 amino acids. The CDR3 nucleotides are TGTGCCAGCAGCCCCCTGGAAAGAAGAGGTGAGCAGTTCTTC. It specifies CASSPLERRGEQFF.

The gene calls are TRBV6-5 and TRBJ1-5; D call uncertain. This CDR3 has 12 amino acids. Germline V CDR1 and CDR2: MNHEY, SVGAGI. V was shortened by 0 bases and J by 9 bases, with 6 bases between the two germline ends. The CDR3 sequence: CASSYSGGPQHF. In DNA, the CDR3 is TGTGCCAGCAGTTACTCGGGAGGGCCCCAGCATTTT.

About this clone itself: At one of its ends the junction is not consistent with the germline gene, which may arise from a read error. The CDR3 spells CASSRDTNTGELFF. The DNA of the CDR3 is TGTGCTAGCAGCAGGGACACCAACACCGGGGAGCTGTTTTTT. The chain uses TRBV7-7 and TRBJ2-2, with TRBD1 as a possible D gene (6 bases). Germline-derived CDR1 and CDR2 are SSHAT and FNYEAQ (reference sequence). This CDR3 is built from 14 residues.

The J gene is TRBJ2-4, the V gene TRBV5-4, with 8 bases fitting TRBD1. V lost 4 bases, J lost 10 bases, and 7 bases stayed unmatched. The CDR3 length is 13 residues. Looked up from germline, CDR1 is SGHNT and CDR2 is YYREEE (reference sequence). The CDR3 DNA is TGTGCCAGCAGCCTGGACAGGGATGGGATTCAGTACTTC. The encoded protein is CASSLDRDGIQYF.

V gene TRBV2 combines with J gene TRBJ2-1, with a tentative D call TRBD1 (5 bases). This CDR3 is 12 amino acids long. Trimming removed 4 bases at V and 8 bases at J, with 9 bases between. The germline CDR1 and CDR2 sequences are SNHLY and FYNNEI. CDR3 region: CASSGGHDEQFF. The CDR3 DNA reads as TGTGCCAGCAGTGGTGGACACGATGAGCAGTTCTTC.

This clone came up once. The chain combines TRBV7-8 with TRBJ2-7; TRBD1 aligns across 8 bases. CDR1 is SGHVS and CDR2 is FQNEAQ in the germline V gene. The CDR3 has 15 amino acids. Trimming cost V 5 bases and J 2 bases; bases outside gene matches: 8. CDR3 DNA: TGTGCCAGCAGCCGCCCGACAGGGGTTCCCTACGAGCAGTACTTC. Translation gives CASSRPTGVPYEQYF.

V is TRBV27 and J is TRBJ2-3; 12 nucleotides line up with TRBD2. The CDR3 runs to 16 residues. Germline CDR1 and CDR2: MNHEY and SMNVEV (reference sequence). J lost 6 bases, V lost 5 bases, and 9 bases had no gene match. The CDR3: CASSPRTSGIPDTQYF. The CDR3 coding sequence is TGTGCCAGCAGTCCCCGGACTAGCGGGATCCCCGATACGCAGTATTTT.

CDR3 amino acids: CASSQDEGLVGTGELFF. In nucleotides, the CDR3 is TGCGCCAGCAGCCAAGACGAAGGACTAGTCGGCACCGGGGAGCTGTTTTTT. The rearrangement joins TRBV4-1 to TRBJ2-2; 7 bases agree with TRBD2. Germline V lookup: CDR1 MGHRA, CDR2 YSYEKL. There are 17 residues in the CDR3. V dropped 0 bases and J dropped 4; count of bases not matched to a gene: 8.

The chain joins TRBV7-9 to TRBJ2-2; 10 bases fit TRBD2. Germline CDR1 and CDR2: SEHNR and FQNEAQ (reference sequence). This CDR3 is built from 17 residues. Trimming took 2 bases from V and 4 from J; bases not matched to a gene: 7. In nucleotides, the CDR3 is TGTGCCAGCAGCTTAATCGTCGGGACTAGCGTCACCGGGGAGCTGTTTTTT. This gives the protein CASSLIVGTSVTGELFF.

The chain combines TRBV29-1 with TRBJ2-4; D is unresolved. The CDR3 runs to 10 residues. Trimming pared 4 bases from V and 8 bases from J, leaving 6 bases between. Germline loops: CDR1 SQVTM, CDR2 ANQGSEA. The CDR3 DNA sequence: TGCAGCGTTGGGTTAGACATTCAGTACTTC. Residues: CSVGLDIQYF.

The genes are TRBV15 and TRBJ1-2; D perhaps matches TRBD1 (6 bases). The germline V gene has CDR1 LNHNV and CDR2 YYDKDF (reference sequence). The CDR3 length is 16 residues. V was trimmed by 3 bases and J by 0 bases, leaving 14 bases between them. The CDR3 loop is CATSSSQGRANYGYTF. The CDR3 region has the DNA TGTGCCACCAGCAGTTCACAGGGTAGAGCTAACTATGGCTACACCTTC.

This chain uses TRBV5-1 with TRBJ1-2; perhaps TRBD1 as D (5 bases). Per the germline V gene, CDR1 is SGHRS and CDR2 is YFSETQ. The CDR3 is made up of 14 amino acids. The germline V and J ends were trimmed by 2 bases and 7 bases, with 15 bases remaining between them. CDR3 residues: CASSLTTGAVGYTF. The CDR3 DNA follows: TGCGCCAGCAGCTTAACCACAGGCGCCGTTGGCTACACCTTC.

The V gene is TRBV28, the J gene TRBJ1-2; TRBD1 matches at 8 bases. CDR1 and CDR2 (germline): MDHEN, SYDVKM. The CDR3 runs to 16 residues. J lost 4 bases, V lost 5 bases, and 12 bases had no gene match. The CDR3 DNA sequence: TGTGCCAGCAGTGCACCCAGGACAGGGACCCGCTATGGCTACACCTTC. It encodes CASSAPRTGTRYGYTF.

The CDR3 nucleotides read TGTGCCAGCAGCCCGATGACAGGGGTGAGGGATACGCAGTATTTT. Translated: CASSPMTGVRDTQYF. This sequence joins TRBV7-9 and TRBJ2-3, with TRBD1 identical over 8 bases. After removal of 5 bases from V and 6 bases from J, the junction contained 10 bases not matched to a gene. The CDR3 runs 15 residues. CDR1 is SEHNR and CDR2 is FQNEAQ in the germline V gene (reference sequence).

This rearrangement joins TRBV29-1 to TRBJ2-3, with TRBD2 identical over 9 bases. V trimming: 7 bases; J trimming: 6 bases; junction bases outside the gene matches: 11. The CDR3 length is 14 residues. Germline V gives CDR1 SQVTM, CDR2 ANQGSEA. CDR3 DNA: TGCAGCGCAATCAGCGGGGGGACCCCGGATACGCAGTATTTT. It encodes CSAISGGTPDTQYF.